Many counts were recorded for the clone carrying this T cell receptor beta chain. The antigen is not known. Germline V gene lookup returns CDR1 MNHEY and CDR2 SMNVEV (reference sequence). CDR3 length: 13 residues. With 6 bases removed from V and 4 bases from J, the gap between germline ends came to 10 bases. These data come from a study of T-cell reconstitution after alpha-beta-depleted transplantation in children. The study's findings and limits: Newly produced T cells mostly accounted for T-cell counts and diversity one year post-transplant. Day-60 TCRbeta diversity that was high in some patients was derived from surviving recipient T cells and thymic progenitors. Two months or so post-transplant, alpha-beta T cells reportedly derived from several hundred expanded graft clones.

Unique molecular identifiers were used to barcode this TCRbeta library. A single record per CDR3 protein comes from TCRdb applying MiXCR to the PCR reads. The table records around 600,000 distinct CDR3 sequences, more than 20% of them present only once. The chain joins TRBV27 to TRBJ2-1, with D perhaps TRBD2 (6 bases). This specimen was PBMCs, mostly from graft donor cells, taken 360 days after TCRalphabeta/CD19-depleted stem cell transplant. The TCR originated in a boy under two years old who had a stem cell transplant for acute myeloid leukemia, so the T cells may come from the graft donor. As DNA, the CDR3 is TGTGCCAGCAGCCTGGAGGGTTACAATGAGCAGTTCTTC. Amino acid sequence: CASSLEGYNEQFF.